These 8 T cell receptor beta chains came from one sample sequenced in a study of cytomegalovirus exposure and HLA in healthy donors. Primers: 60 Vbeta forward and 13 Jbeta reverse. The data were produced by immunoSEQ multiplex PCR, yet TCRdb's version contains in-frame clones alone and is incomplete. The sample includes some 150,000 clones, about three quarters of them seen just once. The sequenced sample was PBMCs. These TCRs come from a woman younger than 45 in good health and CMV-seronegative.

A word on this clone: The identical CDR3 is also encoded by other nucleotide sequences in the sample. The rearrangement joins TRBV27 to TRBJ1-1; D is perhaps TRBD1 (6 bases). This CDR3 has 12 residues. Germline assignment: CDR1 MNHEY and CDR2 SMNVEV (reference sequence). The V gene lost 6 bases and the J gene lost 7 bases, with 12 bases spanning the gap. CDR3 protein: CASSQGLNEAFF. In DNA, the CDR3 is TGTGCCAGCAGCCAGGGGCTAAATGAAGCTTTCTTT.

This chain connects TRBV7-8 to TRBJ2-7; the match to TRBD2 covers 14 bases. This CDR3 is built from 18 residues. V lost 5 bases, J lost 0 bases, and 9 bases stayed unmatched. CDR1 is SGHVS, CDR2 FQNEAQ, per germline. This CDR3 is CASSRTSGGSPRSYEQYF. The DNA of the CDR3 is TGTGCCAGCAGCCGGACTAGCGGGGGGTCTCCCCGCTCCTACGAGCAGTACTTC.

The gene calls are TRBV4-2 and TRBJ1-1, with D hard to call. The CDR3 runs to 14 residues. CDR1 and CDR2 (germline): LGHNA, YNFKEQ. V was pared by 4 bases and J by 1 base, with 10 bases between. The CDR3 nucleotides read TGTGCCAGCAGCCGTGTAGGAGGGAACACTGAAGCTTTCTTT. As protein: CASSRVGGNTEAFF.

This chain connects TRBV6-5 to TRBJ1-1; the match to TRBD1 covers 9 bases. The CDR3 spans 14 residues. Germline CDR1 MNHEY, CDR2 SVGAGI. V shed 4 bases and J 3 bases; nucleotides not matched to a gene: 3. CDR3 nucleotides: TGTGCCAGCAGTTCACAGGGGGCGGACACTGAAGCTTTCTTT. This sequence encodes CASSSQGADTEAFF.

The V call is TRBV11-3, the J call TRBJ1-6, with 7 bases lining up with TRBD1. The CDR3 is 14 amino acids. The V gene's germline CDR1 is SGHNT and CDR2 YENEEA. Trimming at V came to 5 bases and at J to 7 bases, leaving 5 bases not matched to a gene. The CDR3 spells CASSGQATNSPLHF. The CDR3 nucleotides read TGTGCCAGCAGCGGACAGGCGACAAATTCACCCCTCCACTTT.

Points on this clone: A read error may produce the germline difference seen at one junction end. The J gene is TRBJ2-1, the V gene TRBV5-4; 9 bases map to TRBD1. The germline CDR1 and CDR2 sequences are SGHNT and YYREEE (reference sequence). The CDR3 loop spans 16 amino acids. CDR3 region: CASSWGGTGTDNGQFF. The CDR3 DNA reads TGTGCCAGCAGCTGGGGCGGGACAGGGACGGACAATGGGCAGTTCTTC.

The rearrangement links TRBV14 to TRBJ2-1; D ambiguous. CDR3 length: 14 amino acids. CDR1 SGHDN and CDR2 FVKESK come from the germline V gene. V lost 3 bases, J lost 9 bases, and 15 bases lay in between. The CDR3 bases are TGTGCCAGCAGCCACGCCGGCGCACGCGGTGAGCAGTTCTTC. Protein: CASSHAGARGEQFF.

The chain carries TRBV25-1 and TRBJ2-3; 8 bases agree with TRBD1. Per the germline V gene, CDR1 is MGHDK and CDR2 is SYGVNS. Trimming removed 4 bases from V and 9 bases from J; junction bases left unmatched: 12. CDR3 length: 15 residues. CDR3 in DNA: TGTGCCAGCAGTGGTATCGGGACAGGTAGAGGAACGCAGTATTTT. Amino acids: CASSGIGTGRGTQYF.